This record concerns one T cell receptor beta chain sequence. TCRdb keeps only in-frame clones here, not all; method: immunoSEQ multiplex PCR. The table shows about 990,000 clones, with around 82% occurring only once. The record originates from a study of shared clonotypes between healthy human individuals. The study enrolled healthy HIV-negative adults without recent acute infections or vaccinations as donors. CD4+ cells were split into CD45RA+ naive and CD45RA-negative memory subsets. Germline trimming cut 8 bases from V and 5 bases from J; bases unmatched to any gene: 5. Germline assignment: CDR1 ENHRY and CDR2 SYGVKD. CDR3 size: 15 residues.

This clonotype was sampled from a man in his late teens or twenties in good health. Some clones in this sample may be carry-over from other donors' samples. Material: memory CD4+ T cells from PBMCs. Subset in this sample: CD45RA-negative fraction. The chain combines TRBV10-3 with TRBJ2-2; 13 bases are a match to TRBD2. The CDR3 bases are TGTGCCATCGGAAGACTAGCGGGAGGAACCGGGGAGCTGTTTTTT. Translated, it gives CAIGRLAGGTGELFF.